The 25 T cell receptor beta chains below come from one sample, sequenced in a study of T-cell reconstitution after alpha-beta-depleted transplantation in children. Library preparation (for TCRbeta) was performed with unique molecular identifiers. In TCRdb, the PCR reads were re-called with MiXCR into one record per CDR3 protein. The sample has under 250,000 distinct CDR3 sequences; under 20% are singletons. Sequenced material: PBMCs, mostly from graft donor cells, taken 360 days after TCRalphabeta/CD19-depleted stem cell transplant. These receptors originate from a male patient between 2 and 9 years old who had a stem cell transplant for acute lymphoblastic leukemia, so the T cells may come from the graft donor.

This chain uses TRBV7-9 with TRBJ2-1; D may be TRBD1 (6 bases). The CDR3 contains 13 residues. From germline, CDR1 is SEHNR and CDR2 FQNEAQ (reference sequence). V was clipped by 5 bases and J by 10 bases, with 15 bases between them. DNA for the CDR3: TGTGCCAGCAGCCCTTATTCCACAGGGGAGCAGTTCTTC. Amino acid sequence: CASSPYSTGEQFF.

V and J are TRBV13 and TRBJ1-5; D not resolved. The CDR3 runs 14 residues. Germline V gene sequence: CDR1 PRHDT, CDR2 FYEKMQ (reference sequence). V shed 0 bases and J shed 5 bases, with 8 bases lying between them. The CDR3 DNA reads TGTGCCAGCAGCTTAGGTCAGGCGGATCAGCCCCAGCATTTT. It is translated as CASSLGQADQPQHF.

The gene calls are TRBV21-1 and TRBJ2-7; the table names TRBD1, a call not compared with the DNA. TRBV21-1 is a listed pseudogene. CDR3 length equals 17 residues. The DNA of the CDR3 is TGTGCCAGCAGCAACGGCGAGGGGCGGGGGGATTCCTACGAGCAGTACTTC. Translation: CASSNGEGRGDSYEQYF.

This clonotype was seen a few times. The chain links TRBV25-1 to TRBJ1-2, with D perhaps TRBD1 (5 bases). Germline CDR1 is MGHDK and CDR2 is SYGVNS. The CDR3 length is 15 residues. V was clipped by 3 bases and J by 0 bases, with 11 bases between them. The CDR3 protein is CASSEKGSSNYGYTF. CDR3 nucleotide sequence: TGTGCCAGCAGTGAGAAGGGGAGCTCTAACTATGGCTACACCTTC.

The J gene is TRBJ1-5, the V gene TRBV4-1; D is uncertain. The V end was cut by 0 bases, the J end by 6 bases, with 12 bases between. This CDR3 is 15 amino acids long. Germline V lookup: CDR1 MGHRA, CDR2 YSYEKL. DNA of the CDR3: TGCGCCAGCAGCCAAGAAAGAGGAACCTTTCAGCCCCAGCATTTT. Encoded protein: CASSQERGTFQPQHF.

The genes are TRBV3-1 and TRBJ1-2; D gene uncertain. Germline-derived CDR1 and CDR2 are LGHDT and YNNKEL (reference sequence). Trimming cost V 1 base and J 5 bases, with 11 bases left between them. The CDR3 consists of 14 residues. The CDR3 coding sequence is TGTGCCAGCAGCCAAGGCTCACGAGGATATGGCTACACCTTC. Translating gives CASSQGSRGYGYTF.

The chain couples TRBV7-2 to TRBJ2-2; 7 bases agree with TRBD1. With 5 bases clipped from V and 3 bases from J, the junction kept 12 bases outside the gene matches. There are 17 residues in the CDR3. Germline loops: CDR1 SGHTA, CDR2 FQGNSA. The CDR3 nucleotides read TGTGCCAGCAGCGCGCCGACAGGGTGGGGTCACACCGGGGAGCTGTTTTTT. It encodes CASSAPTGWGHTGELFF.

The genes are TRBV6-1 and TRBJ2-3; 8 bases are shared with TRBD2. Germline lookup yields CDR1 MNHNS and CDR2 SASEGT. The CDR3 runs to 16 residues. V dropped 3 bases and J dropped 3; count of bases not matched to a gene: 8. The DNA for the CDR3 is TGTGCCAGCAGTGATGGGGGTAGCGGGGTAACAGATACGCAGTATTTT. This gives the protein CASSDGGSGVTDTQYF.

This clonotype was seen more than once but under ten times. The V call is TRBV9, the J call TRBJ1-4; D might be TRBD1 (5 bases). V lost 4 bases and J lost 12, with 25 bases in between. CDR1 is SGDLS, CDR2 YYNGEE, per germline. The CDR3 has 16 amino acids. In nucleotides, the CDR3 is TGTGCCAGCAGCCCGCAAGATAGTACAGGACCCGGGGAACTGTTTTTT. Translating gives CASSPQDSTGPGELFF.

A few counts support this clonotype. The chain joins TRBV7-9 to TRBJ1-2, with D possibly being TRBD1 (5 bases). Germline values: CDR1 SEHNR, CDR2 FQNEAQ (reference sequence). The ends were cut back, 5 bases at V and 6 bases at J, with 16 bases in the middle. The CDR3 consists of 14 residues. CDR3: CASSRVAGGNGYTF. CDR3 sequence (DNA): TGTGCCAGCAGCCGGGTGGCGGGGGGAAATGGCTACACCTTC.

This clonotype appeared a few times. The CDR3 sequence is CASSQRRGLAGYQETQYF. The CDR3 DNA follows: TGCGCCAGCAGCCAAAGGAGAGGTCTAGCGGGATACCAAGAGACCCAGTACTTC. The chain joins TRBV4-3 to TRBJ2-5; 9 bases fit TRBD2. Germline CDR1 reads LGHNA; CDR2 reads YSLEER. The length of the CDR3 is 18 residues. V gave up 2 bases and J gave up 0 bases; unmatched junction bases: 10.

This chain connects TRBV3-1 to TRBJ2-1; 12 bases map to TRBD2. The CDR3 runs 16 residues. Germline V gene data show CDR1 as LGHDT and CDR2 as YNNKEL (reference sequence). V shed 5 bases and J 8 bases; nucleotides not matched to a gene: 10. CDR3 protein: CASSRRLAGGHYEQFF. As DNA, the CDR3 is TGTGCCAGCAGCAGACGTCTAGCGGGGGGGCACTATGAGCAGTTCTTC.

The chain couples TRBV29-1 to TRBJ2-7, with D possibly TRBD1 on 6 matching bases. The CDR3 is 11 residues long. The V end lost 4 bases, the J end lost 2 bases, and 6 bases lay between the germline ends. Looked up from germline, CDR1 is SQVTM and CDR2 is ANQGSEA. CDR3 nucleotides: TGCAGCGTTGCAGGGGCCTACGAGCAGTACTTC. Protein sequence: CSVAGAYEQYF.

This clonotype occurred many times. This chain links TRBV24-1 with TRBJ2-3, with D perhaps matching TRBD2 (6 bases). Germline loops: CDR1 KGHDR, CDR2 SFDVKD. The CDR3 runs to 15 residues. V shed 9 bases and J shed 1 base, with 16 bases lying between them. The CDR3 region is CATGPAGSGTDTQYF. The CDR3 DNA sequence: TGTGCCACCGGCCCTGCGGGGAGCGGCACAGATACGCAGTATTTT.

This chain uses TRBV25-1 with TRBJ2-1; 7 bases line up with TRBD2. V lost 5 bases to trimming and J lost 4 bases; unmatched junction nucleotides: 5. CDR1 MGHDK and CDR2 SYGVNS come from the germline V gene. This CDR3 has 14 residues. CDR3 region: CASSRLAVYNEQFF. The CDR3 DNA sequence: TGTGCCAGCAGTCGGCTAGCGGTATACAATGAGCAGTTCTTC.

This clonotype has ten or more counts. This sequence joins TRBV10-1 and TRBJ2-2; D is unclear. Germline CDR1 WNHNN, CDR2 SYGVQD (reference sequence). The CDR3 sequence is 12 residues long. With 4 bases removed from V and 5 bases from J, the gap between germline ends came to 5 bases. This CDR3 reads CASSVETGELFF. The CDR3 nucleotides read TGCGCCAGCAGTGTCGAAACCGGGGAGCTGTTTTTT.

V and J are TRBV9 and TRBJ2-2, with a weak D call TRBD1 (6 bases). CDR1 and CDR2 (germline): SGDLS, YYNGEE. Trimming removed 4 bases from V and 0 bases from J, with 19 bases in between. The CDR3 runs 18 residues. The CDR3: CASSPSAGAYSNTGELFF. The CDR3 nucleotides read TGTGCCAGCAGCCCGAGTGCAGGGGCCTATTCGAACACCGGGGAGCTGTTTTTT.

V usage is TRBV7-2 and J usage is TRBJ2-7; D not certain. Trimming took 5 bases from V and 1 from J, leaving 12 bases between them. Germline CDR1 SGHTA, CDR2 FQGNSA. The CDR3 sequence is 14 residues long. The CDR3 loop reads CASSPTGRSYEQYF. The CDR3 nucleotides read TGTGCCAGCAGCCCCACCGGACGGTCCTACGAGCAGTACTTC.

This rearrangement joins TRBV5-1 to TRBJ2-2; 7 bases agree with TRBD2. This CDR3 has 15 amino acids. V trimming: 1 base; J trimming: 4 bases; junction bases outside the gene matches: 4. Germline loops: CDR1 SGHRS, CDR2 YFSETQ. This CDR3 is CASSLLPGGTGELFF. The CDR3 DNA follows: TGCGCCAGCAGCTTGCTACCGGGGGGCACCGGGGAGCTGTTTTTT.

This clonotype appeared a single time. This may come from a read error, since a much larger clone is one base off. V gene TRBV11-2 combines with J gene TRBJ2-1; D could derive from TRBD1 or TRBD2 (6 bases each). The CDR3 is 16 amino acids. The V gene's germline CDR1 is SGHAT and CDR2 FQNNGV. The chain's CDR3 is CGSSFPPGAIYNEQFF. CDR3 DNA: TGTGGCAGCAGCTTCCCCCCGGGGGCTATTTACAATGAGCAGTTCTTC.

The CDR3 loop is CASSTPLGQGFSGNTIYF. The CDR3 nucleotides are TGTGCCAGCAGCACCCCTTTGGGACAGGGGTTTTCCGGAAACACCATATATTTT. The chain has TRBV11-2 and TRBJ1-3, with 10 bases matching TRBD1. CDR3 length: 18 amino acids. Trimming at V came to 5 bases and at J to 4 bases, leaving 14 bases not matched to a gene. Germline V gene lookup returns CDR1 SGHAT and CDR2 FQNNGV.

The DNA of the CDR3 is TGCAGTGCCGACGACCCTGGGGGCGCGGAAACTGAAGCTTTCTTT. This sequence encodes CSADDPGGAETEAFF. The chain joins TRBV20-1 to TRBJ1-1; tentatively, D is TRBD1 (6 bases). Per the germline V gene, CDR1 is DFQATT and CDR2 is SNEGSKA (reference sequence). Trimming stripped 6 bases from V and 5 bases from J, with 22 bases between. This CDR3 is built from 15 residues.

Ten or more counts support this clonotype. V gene TRBV7-2 combines with J gene TRBJ1-2; 8 positions agree with TRBD1. Looked up from germline, CDR1 is SGHTA and CDR2 is FQGNSA. Trimming removed 5 bases from V and 5 bases from J; junction bases left unmatched: 10. CDR3 length equals 15 residues. The CDR3 coding sequence is TGTGCCAGCAGCAACCGGACAGGGTATCGGTATGGCTACACCTTC. Translation: CASSNRTGYRYGYTF.

The J gene is TRBJ2-7, the V gene TRBV27; 8 positions agree with TRBD1. Germline CDR1 is MNHEY and CDR2 is SMNVEV (reference sequence). The CDR3 sequence is 14 residues long. V shed 9 bases and J 6 bases; nucleotides not matched to a gene: 13. The CDR3 loop is CASGGTGGLGEQYF. In DNA, the CDR3 is TGTGCCAGTGGGGGTACAGGGGGACTCGGCGAGCAGTACTTC.

This clonotype has only a few counts. V usage is TRBV5-1 and J usage is TRBJ2-7; 13 bases fit TRBD2. The CDR3 consists of 15 residues. Trimming cost V 4 bases and J 6 bases; bases outside gene matches: 7. The V gene's germline CDR1 is SGHRS and CDR2 YFSETQ. The CDR3 spells CASSLGLAGEGEQYF. CDR3 in DNA: TGCGCCAGCAGCCTAGGACTAGCGGGGGAGGGCGAGCAGTACTTC.